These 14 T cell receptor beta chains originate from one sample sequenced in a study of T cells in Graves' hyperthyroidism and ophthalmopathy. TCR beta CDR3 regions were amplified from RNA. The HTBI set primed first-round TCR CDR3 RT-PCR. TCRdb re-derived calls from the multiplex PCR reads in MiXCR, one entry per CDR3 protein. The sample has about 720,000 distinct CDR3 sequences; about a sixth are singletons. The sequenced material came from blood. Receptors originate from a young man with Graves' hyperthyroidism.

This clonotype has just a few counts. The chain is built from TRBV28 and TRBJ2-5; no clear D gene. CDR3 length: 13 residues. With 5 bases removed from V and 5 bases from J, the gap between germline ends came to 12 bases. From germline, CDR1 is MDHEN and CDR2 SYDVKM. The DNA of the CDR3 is TGTGCCAGCAGTCCTCGATTAGTGGAGACCCAGTACTTC. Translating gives CASSPRLVETQYF.

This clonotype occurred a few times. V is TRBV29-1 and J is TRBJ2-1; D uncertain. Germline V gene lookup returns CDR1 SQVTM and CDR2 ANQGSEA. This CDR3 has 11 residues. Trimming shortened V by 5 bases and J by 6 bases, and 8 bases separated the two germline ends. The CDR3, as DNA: TGCAGCGTTACGGCGTTCAATGAGCAGTTCTTC. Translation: CSVTAFNEQFF.

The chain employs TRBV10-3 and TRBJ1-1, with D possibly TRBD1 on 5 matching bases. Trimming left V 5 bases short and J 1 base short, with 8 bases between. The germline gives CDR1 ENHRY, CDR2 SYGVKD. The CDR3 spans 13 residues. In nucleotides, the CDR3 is TGTGCCATCAGTCCGGGGACGAACACTGAAGCTTTCTTT. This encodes CAISPGTNTEAFF.

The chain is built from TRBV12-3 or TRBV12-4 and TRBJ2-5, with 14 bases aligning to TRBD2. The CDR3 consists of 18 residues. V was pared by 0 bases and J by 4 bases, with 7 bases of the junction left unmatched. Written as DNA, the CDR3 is TGTGCCAGCAGTTTAGCGACTCTTGGACTAGCGGGGGGAGAGACCCAGTACTTC. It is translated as CASSLATLGLAGGETQYF.

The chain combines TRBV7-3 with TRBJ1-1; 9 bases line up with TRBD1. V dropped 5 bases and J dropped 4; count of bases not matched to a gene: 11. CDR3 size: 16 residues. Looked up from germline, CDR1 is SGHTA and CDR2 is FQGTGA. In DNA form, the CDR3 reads TGTGCCAGCAGCCCCAACAGGGGGCGCGGACTCACTGAAGCTTTCTTT. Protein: CASSPNRGRGLTEAFF.

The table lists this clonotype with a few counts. CDR3 protein: CASSQGASGYEQYF. As DNA, the CDR3 is TGCGCCAGCAGCCAAGGAGCTAGCGGCTACGAGCAGTACTTC. This chain uses TRBV4-3 with TRBJ2-7, with 7 bases identical to TRBD2. Germline V gene data show CDR1 as LGHNA and CDR2 as YSLEER. The CDR3 is 14 residues long. V was pared by 1 base and J by 3 bases, with 3 bases of the junction left unmatched.

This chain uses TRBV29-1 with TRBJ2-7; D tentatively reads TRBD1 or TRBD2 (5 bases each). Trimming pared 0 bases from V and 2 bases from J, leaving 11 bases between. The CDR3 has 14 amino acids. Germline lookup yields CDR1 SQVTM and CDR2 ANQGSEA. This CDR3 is CSVEEAGSPYEQYF. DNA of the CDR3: TGCAGCGTTGAAGAAGCAGGGAGCCCCTACGAGCAGTACTTC.

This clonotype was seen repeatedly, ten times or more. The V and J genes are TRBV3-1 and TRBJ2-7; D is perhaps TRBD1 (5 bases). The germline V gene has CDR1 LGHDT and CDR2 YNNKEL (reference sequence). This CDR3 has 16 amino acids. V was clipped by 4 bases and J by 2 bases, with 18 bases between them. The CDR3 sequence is CASSLGAGLSPYEQYF. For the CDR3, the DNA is TGTGCCAGCAGCCTAGGGGCCGGGCTTAGTCCCTACGAGCAGTACTTC.

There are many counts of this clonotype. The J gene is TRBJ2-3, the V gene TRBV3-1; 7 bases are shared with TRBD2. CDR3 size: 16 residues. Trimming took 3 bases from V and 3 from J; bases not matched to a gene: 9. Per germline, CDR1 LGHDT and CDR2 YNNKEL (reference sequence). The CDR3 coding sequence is TGTGCCAGCAGCCAGTTCGTCACTAGCGCGACAGATACGCAGTATTTT. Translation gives CASSQFVTSATDTQYF.

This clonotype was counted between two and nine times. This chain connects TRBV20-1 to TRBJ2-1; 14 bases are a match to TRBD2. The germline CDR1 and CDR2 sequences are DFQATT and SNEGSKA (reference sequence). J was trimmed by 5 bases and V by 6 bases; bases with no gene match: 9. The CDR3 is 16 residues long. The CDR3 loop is CSAAGTSGSGDNEQFF. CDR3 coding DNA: TGCAGTGCGGCCGGGACTAGCGGGAGCGGGGACAATGAGCAGTTCTTC.

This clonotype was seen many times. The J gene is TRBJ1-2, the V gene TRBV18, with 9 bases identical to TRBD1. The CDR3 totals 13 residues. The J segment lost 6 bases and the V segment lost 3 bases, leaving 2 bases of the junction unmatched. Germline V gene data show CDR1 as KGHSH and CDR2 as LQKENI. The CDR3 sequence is CASSPRQGDGYTF. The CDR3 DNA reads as TGTGCCAGCTCACCTCGACAGGGGGATGGCTACACCTTC.

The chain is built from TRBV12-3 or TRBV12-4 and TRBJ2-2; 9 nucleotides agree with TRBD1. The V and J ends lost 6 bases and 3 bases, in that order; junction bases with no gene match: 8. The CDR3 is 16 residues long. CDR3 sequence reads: CASSRTGAFDTGELFF. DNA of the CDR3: TGTGCCAGCAGCCGGACAGGGGCCTTCGACACCGGGGAGCTGTTTTTT.

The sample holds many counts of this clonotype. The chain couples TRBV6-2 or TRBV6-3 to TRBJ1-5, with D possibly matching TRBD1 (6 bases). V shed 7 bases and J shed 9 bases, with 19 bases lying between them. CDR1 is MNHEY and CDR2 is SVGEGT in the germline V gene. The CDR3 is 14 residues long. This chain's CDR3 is CASTLQGSNTPQHF. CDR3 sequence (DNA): TGTGCCAGCACCTTACAGGGTTCAAATACGCCCCAGCATTTT.

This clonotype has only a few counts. CDR3 protein: CASSFGLAGVETQYF. The CDR3 DNA is TGCGCCAGCAGCTTCGGACTAGCGGGAGTGGAGACCCAGTACTTC. The rearrangement links TRBV5-1 to TRBJ2-5; 13 bases agree with TRBD2. Per germline, CDR1 SGHRS and CDR2 YFSETQ. The CDR3 consists of 15 residues. Unmatched junction bases numbered 3, after V lost 2 bases and J lost 5 bases.